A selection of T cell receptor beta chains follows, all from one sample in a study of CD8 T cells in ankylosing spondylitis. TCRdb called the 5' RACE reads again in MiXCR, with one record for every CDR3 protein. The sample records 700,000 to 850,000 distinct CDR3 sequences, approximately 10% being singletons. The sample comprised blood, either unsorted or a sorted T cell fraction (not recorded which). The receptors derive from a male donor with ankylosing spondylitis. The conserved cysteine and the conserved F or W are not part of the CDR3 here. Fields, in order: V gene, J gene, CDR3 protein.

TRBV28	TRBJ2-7	ASSLVGSIEQY
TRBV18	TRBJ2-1	ASSPGGLVGSNEQF
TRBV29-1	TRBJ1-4	SVEVFGTGDEKLF
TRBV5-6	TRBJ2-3	ASSLFGAGTDTQY
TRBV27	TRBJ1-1	ASRLVLDTEAF
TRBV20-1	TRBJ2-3	SASKGTDTQY
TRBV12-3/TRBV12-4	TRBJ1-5	ASSGGGNSNQPQH
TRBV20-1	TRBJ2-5	SGEGSRETQY
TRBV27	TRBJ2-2	ASSLRGGNTGELF
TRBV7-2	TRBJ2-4	ASSTGQGAFPY
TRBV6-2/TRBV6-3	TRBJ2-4	ASSYGEKNIQY
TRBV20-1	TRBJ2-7	SADQDTDSYEQY
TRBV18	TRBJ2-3	ASSPDRTDTQY
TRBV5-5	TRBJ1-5	ASSLRDLNQPQH
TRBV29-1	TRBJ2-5	SVERQGRVY
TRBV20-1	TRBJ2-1	SARNLGGNEQF
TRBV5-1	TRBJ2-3	ASSPQGTDTKY
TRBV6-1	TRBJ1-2	ASSEAGPRNYGYT
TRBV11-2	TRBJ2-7	ASSLSGLAGAHPAYEQY
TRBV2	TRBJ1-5	ASSGEIGQPQH
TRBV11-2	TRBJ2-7	ASSPRPILAGGAYEQY
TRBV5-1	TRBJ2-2	ASSLIQGPDTGELF
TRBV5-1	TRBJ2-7	ASSSTGQGNEQY
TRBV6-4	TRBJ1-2	ASSLGTGGDYGYT
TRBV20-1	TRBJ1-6	SARGRENSPLH
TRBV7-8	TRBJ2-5	ASSLVQGHGEETQY
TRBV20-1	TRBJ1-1	SASRMANTEAF
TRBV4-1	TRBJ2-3	ASSRAPGQLPDTQY
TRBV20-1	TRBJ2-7	SARDIGHYEQY
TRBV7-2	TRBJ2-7	ASSLIGAVEQY
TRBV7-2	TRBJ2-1	ASSSPFPSEQF
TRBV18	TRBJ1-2	ASSPLGVGGYT
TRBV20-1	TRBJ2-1	SAREGGSSYNEQF